This passage covers 27 T cell receptor beta chains from one sample sequenced in a study of T cells after yellow fever vaccination. TCRdb re-derived calls from the 5' RACE reads in MiXCR, one entry per CDR3 protein. The profile covers just under 600,000 distinct CDR3 sequences, with roughly 13% appearing a single time and 11% to 15% taken by the ten largest. Sequencing used PBMCs, obtained on the day of the yellow fever booster vaccination. Every receptor here comes from a man between 25 and 39 years old who received the YFV17D yellow fever vaccine.

This clonotype was observed a few times. V gene TRBV7-9 combines with J gene TRBJ2-5; either TRBD1 or TRBD2 may supply D (5 bases each). Trimming left V 6 bases short and J 3 bases short, with 17 bases between. In germline, CDR1 is SEHNR, CDR2 FQNEAQ (reference sequence). This CDR3 has 15 amino acids. The CDR3 protein is CASSPGTVNKETQYF. The CDR3 bases are TGTGCCAGCAGTCCCGGGACCGTCAATAAAGAGACCCAGTACTTC.

This clonotype showed up just a few times. The genes are TRBV15 and TRBJ2-7; a possible D gene is TRBD2 (6 bases). Trimming stripped 1 base from V and 7 bases from J, with 11 bases between. Germline V lookup: CDR1 LNHNV, CDR2 YYDKDF (reference sequence). CDR3 length equals 13 residues. CDR3 region: CATSRGLEGEQYF. DNA of the CDR3: TGTGCCACCAGCAGAGGATTGGAGGGAGAGCAGTACTTC.

In its sample, this clonotype was seen a few times. V is TRBV7-6 and J is TRBJ2-7; 9 positions match TRBD1. Germline loops: CDR1 SGHVS, CDR2 FNYEAQ. The CDR3 runs to 14 residues. V trimming: 5 bases; J trimming: 2 bases; junction bases outside the gene matches: 4. CDR3 protein: CASSTWDRAYEQYF. The CDR3 coding sequence is TGTGCCAGCAGCACCTGGGACAGGGCCTACGAGCAGTACTTC.

V and J are TRBV29-1 and TRBJ2-7, with D unresolved. The V end was cut by 5 bases, the J end by 0 bases, with 11 bases between. This CDR3 is 13 amino acids long. Germline-derived CDR1 and CDR2 are SQVTM and ANQGSEA. This chain's CDR3 is CSVRVPSSYEQYF. The DNA for the CDR3 is TGCAGCGTTAGGGTCCCGAGCTCCTACGAGCAGTACTTC.

The gene calls are TRBV2 and TRBJ1-4; 10 bases are a match to TRBD1. The V gene end was trimmed by 11 bases and the J gene end by 8 bases; junction bases not matched to a gene: 11. CDR3 length: 14 amino acids. Per germline, CDR1 SNHLY and CDR2 FYNNEI. DNA for the CDR3: TGTGCCGGAACTAGGACAGGGGGGATCGAAAAACTGTTTTTT. Amino acid sequence: CAGTRTGGIEKLFF.

There are a few counts of this clonotype. The V call is TRBV6-5, the J call TRBJ1-5, with D perhaps matching TRBD1 (5 bases). The CDR3 length is 15 residues. Germline V gives CDR1 MNHEY, CDR2 SVGAGI. V dropped 2 bases and J dropped 0 bases, with 8 bases sitting between them. CDR3 coding DNA: TGTGCCAGCAGTTACGACAGTTATAGCAATCAGCCCCAGCATTTT. Encoded protein: CASSYDSYSNQPQHF.

This rearrangement joins TRBV14 to TRBJ2-1, with no clear D. CDR1 is SGHDN and CDR2 is FVKESK in the germline V gene. The CDR3 extends over 12 amino acids. Trimming took 6 bases from V and 10 from J, leaving 13 bases between them. The CDR3 region is CASSLPGAEQFF. In DNA, the CDR3 is TGTGCCAGCAGTCTCCCTGGTGCAGAGCAGTTCTTC.

This chain links TRBV29-1 with TRBJ2-7; 11 bases map to TRBD2. CDR1 and CDR2 from the germline V gene are SQVTM and ANQGSEA. The CDR3 length is 15 residues. The ends lost 4 bases at V and 2 bases at J; junction bases unmatched: 7. The CDR3 nucleotides are TGCAGCGTTGGAAGGCTAGCGGGAGGTCCCTACGAGCAGTACTTC. It is translated as CSVGRLAGGPYEQYF.

This clonotype was seen more than once but under ten times. The genes are TRBV7-2 and TRBJ2-3; 13 positions agree with TRBD2. Germline V gene data show CDR1 as SGHTA and CDR2 as FQGNSA. CDR3 length equals 16 residues. Trimming cost V 3 bases and J 7 bases; bases outside gene matches: 7. The CDR3 is CASSFTGLAGSNTQYF. The CDR3, as DNA: TGTGCCAGCAGCTTTACGGGACTAGCGGGATCGAATACGCAGTATTTT.

The J gene is TRBJ2-7, the V gene TRBV7-9; 8 bases align to TRBD1. The CDR3 is made up of 17 amino acids. CDR1 is SEHNR and CDR2 is FQNEAQ in the germline V gene (reference sequence). The J segment lost 2 bases and the V segment lost 6 bases, leaving 15 bases of the junction unmatched. CDR3 sequence reads: CASRRAETGARAYEQYF. CDR3 nucleotide sequence: TGTGCCAGCAGACGAGCGGAGACAGGGGCCCGAGCCTACGAGCAGTACTTC.

A few counts support this clonotype. The J gene is TRBJ2-3, the V gene TRBV6-5; a weak D match, TRBD2 (5 bases). V lost 2 bases, J lost 0 bases, and 12 bases lay in between. This CDR3 contains 16 residues. The germline V gene has CDR1 MNHEY and CDR2 SVGAGI. CDR3 in DNA: TGTGCCAGCAGTTACCGCCCCGGGATCAGCACAGATACGCAGTATTTT. Its protein product is CASSYRPGISTDTQYF.

The rearrangement uses TRBV10-3 and TRBJ1-1; no firm D call. Trimming stripped 8 bases from V and 4 bases from J, with 11 bases between. There are 12 residues in the CDR3. Germline assignment: CDR1 ENHRY and CDR2 SYGVKD. This CDR3 reads CAIHGDGTEAFF. In nucleotides, the CDR3 is TGTGCCATCCACGGTGACGGCACTGAAGCTTTCTTT.

This clonotype came up many times. The V call is TRBV6-2 or TRBV6-3, the J call TRBJ2-7; D is ambiguous. V dropped 2 bases and J dropped 1 base, with 9 bases sitting between them. Germline assignment: CDR1 MNHEY and CDR2 SVGEGT. The CDR3 runs to 14 residues. The DNA of the CDR3 is TGTGCCAGCAGTTACACCTCCTTGTCCTACGAGCAGTACTTC. This codes for CASSYTSLSYEQYF.

The rearrangement joins TRBV4-1 to TRBJ1-5; the D gene is possibly TRBD1 (5 bases). From germline, CDR1 is MGHRA and CDR2 YSYEKL. Trimming shortened V by 0 bases and J by 4 bases, and 13 bases separated the two germline ends. This CDR3 has 16 residues. CDR3 in amino acids: CASSQEGRGTNQPQHF. Here the CDR3 DNA reads TGCGCCAGCAGCCAAGAGGGAAGGGGTACGAATCAGCCCCAGCATTTT.

The chain is built from TRBV30 and TRBJ2-5; D is unclear. Germline-derived CDR1 and CDR2 are GTSNPN and SVGIG (reference sequence). The ends were cut back, 5 bases at V and 4 bases at J, with 11 bases in the middle. This CDR3 spans 12 amino acids. The CDR3, as DNA: TGTGCCTGGGGGCCGGGCGCAGAGACCCAGTACTTC. Protein sequence: CAWGPGAETQYF.

Only a few counts were recorded for this clonotype. V and J are TRBV11-1 and TRBJ2-1; TRBD2 matches at 13 bases. V was pared by 5 bases and J by 4 bases, with 11 bases of the junction left unmatched. CDR3 length equals 18 residues. Germline V gene sequence: CDR1 SGHAT, CDR2 FQDESV (reference sequence). The CDR3 nucleotides read TGTGCCAGCAGCCCCTACCCCGGACTAGCGGGAGAGTACAATGAGCAGTTCTTC. Translated: CASSPYPGLAGEYNEQFF.

With regard to this clonotype: The CDR3 carries no conserved terminal phenylalanine or tryptophan, so it likely arises from a read error. The rearrangement joins TRBV7-6 to TRBJ1-1; tentatively, D is TRBD1 (6 bases). The CDR3 consists of 16 residues. The germline V and J ends were trimmed by 5 bases and 4 bases, with 20 bases remaining between them. CDR1 is SGHVS, CDR2 FNYEAQ, per germline. The CDR3 bases are TGTGCCAGCAGCAGAAATGCAGGGCAAGGGGGCACTGAAGCTTTCTTA. It encodes CASSRNAGQGGTEAFL.

This chain's CDR3 is CASSFNGAGELFF. CDR3 nucleotides: TGTGCCAGCAGTTTCAACGGGGCCGGGGAGCTGTTTTTT. V gene TRBV12-3 or TRBV12-4 combines with J gene TRBJ2-2, with TRBD2 as a possible D gene (5 bases). This CDR3 spans 13 amino acids. The V end was cut by 3 bases, the J end by 6 bases, with 8 bases between.

The V call is TRBV11-2, the J call TRBJ2-7; unclear D gene. Trimming removed 2 bases from V and 1 base from J, with 3 bases in between. Germline values: CDR1 SGHAT, CDR2 FQNNGV. The CDR3 totals 12 residues. The CDR3, as DNA: TGTGCCAGCAGCTTAATGTCCTACGAGCAGTACTTC. It specifies CASSLMSYEQYF.

The V call is TRBV7-2, the J call TRBJ1-4, with TRBD1 matching 7 bases. The CDR3 extends over 15 amino acids. CDR1 and CDR2 from the germline V gene are SGHTA and FQGNSA. Unmatched junction bases numbered 7, after V lost 1 base and J lost 8 bases. The CDR3 loop is CASSLDRQGYEKLFF. DNA of the CDR3: TGTGCCAGCAGCTTAGATCGACAGGGTTACGAAAAACTGTTTTTT.

The V call is TRBV7-2, the J call TRBJ2-1; D not resolved. Trimming removed 5 bases at V and 8 bases at J, with 7 bases between. The CDR3 is 11 amino acids. Germline-derived CDR1 and CDR2 are SGHTA and FQGNSA. CDR3 sequence (DNA): TGTGCCAGCAGCAACCAGTATGAGCAGTTCTTC. Translated: CASSNQYEQFF.

This clonotype was observed a handful of times. The chain employs TRBV4-3 and TRBJ2-2; D is perhaps TRBD2 (5 bases). The CDR3 covers 15 residues. Trimming removed 2 bases from V and 6 bases from J, with 13 bases in between. Germline V gene sequence: CDR1 LGHNA, CDR2 YSLEER. The CDR3 coding sequence is TGCGCCAGCAGCCAACGTACTAGAGGTCCCGGGGAGCTGTTTTTT. Its protein product is CASSQRTRGPGELFF.

This clonotype was detected many times. The chain joins TRBV20-1 to TRBJ2-1; 10 positions match TRBD2. This CDR3 is 15 amino acids long. V shed 1 base, J shed 8 bases, and the junction held 8 bases outside the gene matches. CDR1 and CDR2 from the germline V gene are DFQATT and SNEGSKA (reference sequence). This CDR3 reads CSARALAGVLDEQFF. CDR3 nucleotides: TGCAGTGCTAGAGCCCTAGCGGGAGTATTGGATGAGCAGTTCTTC.

This clonotype showed up just a few times. Its ends do not fully match the called genes, so a read error is possible. This chain links TRBV20-1 with TRBJ2-5; D might be TRBD2 (5 bases). Germline-derived CDR1 and CDR2 are DFQATT and SNEGSKA (reference sequence). The CDR3 loop spans 13 amino acids. Here the CDR3 DNA reads TGCAGTGCCAGAGCGGAGCCTAGGTGGACCCAGTACTTC. Translated, it gives CSARAEPRWTQYF.

This chain connects TRBV20-1 to TRBJ2-1; 13 bases agree with TRBD2. V shed 6 bases, J shed 9 bases, and the junction held 8 bases outside the gene matches. The germline V gene has CDR1 DFQATT and CDR2 SNEGSKA (reference sequence). This CDR3 contains 14 residues. CDR3 coding DNA: TGCAGTGCGGGGTTCGGGACTAGCGGGGTTGAGCAGTTCTTC. It is translated as CSAGFGTSGVEQFF.

This clonotype showed up many times. V usage is TRBV6-5 and J usage is TRBJ2-7; maybe TRBD2 (6 bases). Trimming removed 2 bases at V and 3 bases at J, with 11 bases between. Germline V gene lookup returns CDR1 MNHEY and CDR2 SVGAGI. The CDR3 totals 14 residues. In DNA form, the CDR3 reads TGTGCCAGCAGTTACCAAGGGGACTTCTACGAGCAGTACTTC. Protein product: CASSYQGDFYEQYF.

The V and J genes are TRBV5-4 and TRBJ2-2; TRBD2 is a possible D gene (5 bases). The CDR3 contains 15 residues. V was pared by 6 bases and J by 4 bases, with 16 bases between. CDR1 is SGHNT and CDR2 is YYREEE in the germline V gene (reference sequence). CDR3 DNA: TGTGCCAGCACCCCGGGGAATTGGGGCACCGGGGAGCTGTTTTTT. It encodes CASTPGNWGTGELFF.